This is a list of T cell receptor beta chains from one sample in a study of PD-1 blockade in classical Hodgkin lymphoma. TCRdb's copy holds only in-frame clones and misses some; the assay was immunoSEQ multiplex PCR. There are around 30,000 clones in the sample; roughly 76% occur only once, and 13% to 15% lies in the top ten. The material sequenced was peripheral blood mononuclear cells (PBMCs), taken before the second cycle of nivolumab. These receptor sequences come from a human donor with classical Hodgkin lymphoma. Each CDR3 is given with its conserved first and last residue. A D gene is named only where the DNA matches it firmly. Only part of the rows carry a size: once, few, many, or a class if the clone is expanded.

CDR3aa,CDR3nt,v_gene,d_gene,j_gene,abundance
CASSIGRQYYGYTF,TGTGCCAGTAGTATAGGGAGGCAGTACTATGGCTACACCTTC,TRBV19,.,TRBJ1-2,.
CASTSGTGGTDTQYF,TGTGCCAGCACTAGCGGGACAGGGGGCACAGATACGCAGTATTTT,TRBV6-1,.,TRBJ2-3,.
CATQRGGQNEKLFF,TGTGCCACCCAAAGAGGGGGGCAGAATGAAAAACTGTTTTTT,TRBV6-1,.,TRBJ1-4,.
CASSLTANSPLHF,TGTGCCAGCAGTCTGACAGCAAATTCACCCCTCCACTTT,TRBV28,.,TRBJ1-6,.
CAWSDRDTTDTQYF,TGTGCCTGGAGTGATAGGGATACGACAGATACGCAGTATTTT,TRBV30,.,TRBJ2-3,.
CASTGLFEAFF,TGTGCCAGCACCGGACTCTTTGAAGCTTTCTTT,TRBV6-5,.,TRBJ1-1,.
CASSQRGSAQPNYGYTF,TGCGCCAGCAGTCAGCGGGGTTCGGCCCAACCAAACTATGGCTACACCTTC,TRBV23-1,.,TRBJ1-2,.
CASSLSQGTNSPLHF,TGTGCCAGCAGCTTGAGCCAGGGGACGAATTCACCCCTCCACTTT,TRBV7-2,.,TRBJ1-6,.
CATSSAGTGDNEQFF,TGTGCCACCAGCAGTGCCGGGACAGGGGACAATGAGCAGTTCTTC,TRBV15,TRBD1,TRBJ2-1,.
CASSPGGATNEKLFF,TGTGCCAGCAGCCCTGGAGGGGCAACTAATGAAAAACTGTTTTTT,TRBV6-5,.,TRBJ1-4,.
CASSWNTGELFF,TGTGCCAGCAGCTGGAACACCGGGGAGCTGTTTTTT,TRBV5-4,.,TRBJ2-2,.
CASSQAPQGADTQYF,TGTGCCAGCAGCCAAGCCCCGCAAGGGGCAGATACGCAGTATTTT,TRBV4-2,.,TRBJ2-3,.
CASSGGGTSGNTIYF,TGTGCCAGCAGTGGTGGGGGGACCTCTGGAAACACCATATATTTT,TRBV2,.,TRBJ1-3,.
CASRGGAGANVLTF,TGTGCCAGCAGAGGGGGGGCTGGGGCCAACGTCCTGACTTTC,TRBV7-8,.,TRBJ2-6,.
CASTVTGTGQNSPLHF,TGTGCCAGCACCGTGACCGGGACAGGGCAAAATTCACCCCTCCACTTT,TRBV6-6,TRBD1,TRBJ1-6,few